The following is a T cell receptor (beta chain) sequence with its context. The data were taken from a study of blood T cell repertoires in COVID-19. Profiling relied on immunoSEQ multiplex PCR, and the TCRdb table lists in-frame clones only, not all of them. This repertoire shows about 140,000 clones, 65% to 80% found once; its top ten account for around 13%. This receptor was obtained from a man older than 75 with acute or convalescent COVID-19. The sample consisted of peripheral blood.

CDR3 residues: CASSSRQGTYLGYTF. The CDR3 DNA reads as TGTGCCAGCAGCTCCCGACAGGGAACCTATCTAGGCTACACCTTC. The genes are TRBV7-2 and TRBJ1-2; 7 bases are a match to TRBD1. The CDR3 loop spans 15 amino acids. Trimming cost V 4 bases and J 8 bases; bases outside gene matches: 13. In germline, CDR1 is SGHTA, CDR2 FQGNSA. The variable domain in full, with the rest retrieved from reference TRBV7-2 and TRBJ1-2, is GAGVSQSPSNKVTEKGKDVELRCDPISGHTALYWYRQSLGQGLEFLIYFQGNSAPDKSGLPSDRFSAERTGGSVSTLTIQRTQQEDSAVYLCASSSRQGTYLGYTFGSGTRLTVV.